This entry features one T cell receptor (beta chain) sequence. Its antigen is still unknown. Per-base qualities were not stored, and no clone one base away is much larger. Library creation used 5' RACE. The sequencer listed for this sample is NextSeq 500. Unique molecular identifiers were attached to individual cDNA molecules in the TCR library protocol so that sequencing error and PCR bias could be corrected. Both TCR alpha and beta chains were sequenced, and tight co-correlation was observed between alpha and beta sequence abundances in each sample. In the original analysis: Decombinator V4 was used to perform V gene, J gene and CDR3 annotation of TCR sequences. Expanded TCRs were defined as changing significantly between any two time points under a Poisson model with p below 0.0001. Abundances of TCRs were expressed as counts per million after normalisation to the total number of TCRs sequenced in each sample. TRAV1-2 paired with TRAJ12, TRAJ20 or TRAJ33 defined MAIT TCRs, while TRAV10 paired with TRAJ18 defined iNKT TCRs. VDJdb, accessed 1 November 2021, was searched for CMV, EBV and SARS-CoV-2 annotated TCRs, with TCRs annotated for multiple antigens excluded. The public reads were reprocessed in TCRdb via fastp at Q25 and MiXCR, keeping in-frame beta chains. Here each entry gathers all rows of one CDR3 protein and keeps the most common genes and DNA. The V and J calls here are based on TCRdb, not the publication. The sample table contains 95,000 to 100,000 distinct CDR3 sequences; only one count was recorded for less than 15% of them. The ten most abundant clones make up about 2% of the sample.

The CDR3, from cysteine to phenylalanine, totals 13 residues. The sequence is cut down to CDR3 DNA, 39 bases in frame from base 1. CDR1 and CDR2 (LNHNV, YYDKDF) derive from the germline V gene (reference sequence). The germline ends are 12 bases apart after V is trimmed by 4 bases and J by 8 bases. The sample is drawn from a study of early T cells in non-severe SARS-CoV-2 infection (dated by TCRdb to 2020 to 2023). Context from the whole study: Bulk RNA from unsorted whole blood was used for TCR sequencing, so alpha and beta chains could not be paired.

Set within a cohort of healthcare workers in London, UK, this nested case-control study involved weekly PCR testing of nasopharyngeal swabs along with blood sampling. Healthcare workers were recruited during the week of the UK lockdown, between 23 and 31 March 2020, and followed weekly for up to about 15 weeks. General study outcomes and caveats: VDJdb matching was skewed toward anti-spike CD8 responses, so virus-specific expansions were likely underestimated and private and CD4 specificities were missed.

This TCR was sampled from an adult who was a healthcare worker with PCR-confirmed SARS-CoV-2 infection or an uninfected control (not recorded which). The chain was built from TRBV15 and TRBJ2-1, with an unclear D gene assignment. Sequenced sample: whole blood. The nucleotide sequence reads as follows: TGTGCCACCAGCACAAGGTTTCGCTATGAGCAGTTCTTC. This gives the protein CATSTRFRYEQFF.